The 23 T cell receptor beta chains below all came from one sample that was sequenced in a study of blood T cells in healthy people across ages. Then a second PCR, running about 6 to 12 cycles, was carried out with a sample-barcoded 5' primer and a J-beta primer mix. In TCRdb, the 5' RACE reads were re-called with MiXCR into one record per CDR3 protein. The profile shows approximately 580,000 distinct CDR3 sequences, about 24% of them singletons. These data were likewise used in another study, on T cells of mothers and their children.

Input material: blood. Every receptor here comes from a boy between 5 and 17 years old in good health.

The table lists this clonotype with a few counts. This chain links TRBV20-1 with TRBJ2-5; no clear D gene. The J call could be wrong; TRBJ2-7 is a better fit for the DNA end. The CDR3 is 12 residues long. Germline-derived CDR1 and CDR2 are DFQATT and SNEGSKA (reference sequence). CDR3 nucleotides: TGCAGTGCTAGAGATCTTTATATCGAGCAGTACTTC. Its translation: CSARDLYIEQYF.

A note on this clonotype: One junction end does not reproduce the germline sequence, and a read error may be involved. V is TRBV7-7 and J is TRBJ2-7, with no clear D. This CDR3 has 15 amino acids. Germline assignment: CDR1 SSHAT and CDR2 FNYEAQ (reference sequence). The DNA for the CDR3 is TGTGCTAGCAGCTTAGGTGAGGATACAACCTACGAGCAGTACTTC. The encoded protein is CASSLGEDTTYEQYF.

The chain combines TRBV27 with TRBJ1-2, with D possibly TRBD1 on 5 matching bases. Per germline, CDR1 MNHEY and CDR2 SMNVEV (reference sequence). Deletions cut 3 bases from V and 6 bases from J, with 17 bases between. The CDR3 spans 15 residues. CDR3 sequence (DNA): TGTGCCAGCAGTTTCCTCTATTCAGGGCGGGATGGCTACACCTTC. The encoded protein is CASSFLYSGRDGYTF.

The chain joins TRBV7-9 to TRBJ1-2; D gene unclear. The CDR3 is 11 residues long. Per germline, CDR1 SEHNR and CDR2 FQNEAQ (reference sequence). Trimming shortened V by 5 bases and J by 7 bases, and 8 bases separated the two germline ends. The CDR3 sequence: CASSPQIGYTF. The DNA of the CDR3 is TGTGCCAGCAGCCCGCAGATTGGCTACACCTTC.

The J gene is TRBJ2-5, the V gene TRBV11-2; 9 nucleotides match TRBD2. Germline loops: CDR1 SGHAT, CDR2 FQNNGV. V shed 5 bases, J shed 1 base, and the junction held 11 bases outside the gene matches. This CDR3 has 17 residues. The CDR3 spells CASSPSSGGGVQETQYF. The CDR3 coding sequence is TGTGCCAGCAGCCCCTCCAGTGGCGGGGGGGTCCAAGAGACCCAGTACTTC.

This clonotype was recorded a few times. This chain joins TRBV20-1 and TRBJ2-7; perhaps TRBD2 as D (6 bases). The CDR3 sequence is 15 residues long. The germline V gene has CDR1 DFQATT and CDR2 SNEGSKA (reference sequence). The germline V and J ends were trimmed by 6 bases and 3 bases, with 21 bases remaining between them. For the CDR3, the DNA is TGCAGTGCCAAAGCAACCTCCGGGAGTCTCTACGAGCAGTACTTC. Translated, it gives CSAKATSGSLYEQYF.

In this sample, this clonotype turned up many times. This chain uses TRBV9 with TRBJ2-5, with 8 bases lining up with TRBD2. V shed 4 bases and J 5 bases; nucleotides not matched to a gene: 4. Germline V lookup: CDR1 SGDLS, CDR2 YYNGEE. CDR3 length: 13 residues. As DNA, the CDR3 is TGTGCCAGCAGCCCCTCGGGAGGGGAGACCCAGTACTTC. This codes for CASSPSGGETQYF.

This chain connects TRBV7-2 to TRBJ2-5, with 10 bases aligning to TRBD2. Gene TRBJ2-7 matches the end of the DNA better, so the J call may be wrong. The CDR3 has 15 residues. Germline V gene lookup returns CDR1 SGHTA and CDR2 FQGNSA. This CDR3 reads CASSLTSGTAYEQYF. CDR3 DNA: TGTGCCAGCAGCTTAACTAGCGGGACAGCCTACGAGCAGTACTTC.

About this clonotype: A read error likely explains this, since a far larger clone differs by one base. The gene calls are TRBV12-3 or TRBV12-4 and TRBJ2-5; perhaps TRBD1 as D (7 bases). V lost 7 bases to trimming and J lost 5 bases, with 11 bases between them. The CDR3 is 12 amino acids. The chain's CDR3 is CASTPGGETQYF. Written as DNA, the CDR3 is TGTGCCAGCACCCCAGGGGGGGAGACCCAGTACTTC.

V and J are TRBV9 and TRBJ1-5; the match to TRBD1 covers 7 bases. Germline CDR1 and CDR2: SGDLS and YYNGEE. V lost 5 bases to trimming and J lost 4 bases; unmatched junction nucleotides: 6. The CDR3 is made up of 14 amino acids. The CDR3 here is CASSRGTENQPQHF. The CDR3, as DNA: TGTGCCAGCAGTCGTGGGACAGAAAATCAGCCCCAGCATTTT.

This clonotype was counted between two and nine times. The CDR3 reads CASSVAGGGGQETQYF. The DNA of the CDR3 is TGTGCCAGCAGCGTAGCTGGAGGAGGGGGACAAGAGACCCAGTACTTC. The chain combines TRBV9 with TRBJ2-5; D is perhaps TRBD1 or TRBD2 (6 bases each). The CDR3 runs 16 residues. V lost 0 bases to trimming and J lost 2 bases, with 14 bases between them. Germline values: CDR1 SGDLS, CDR2 YYNGEE.

CDR3 coding DNA: TGTGCCACCAGCAGAGATCGCAGAGCGGCTCAAGAGACCCAGTACTTC. Translating it yields CATSRDRRAAQETQYF. The J gene is TRBJ2-5, the V gene TRBV15, with D possibly matching TRBD2 (5 bases). V was cut by 0 bases and J by 2 bases, with 13 bases left in between. Germline CDR1 reads LNHNV; CDR2 reads YYDKDF (reference sequence). This CDR3 is built from 16 residues.

This clonotype has more than one count but fewer than ten. Relative to the germline gene, one junction end is altered; a read error may explain this. The chain is built from TRBV29-1 and TRBJ2-7; D call uncertain. The germline gives CDR1 SQVTM, CDR2 ANQGSEA. The CDR3 length is 15 residues. This chain's CDR3 is CSAEIGQEGSYEQYF. The DNA for the CDR3 is TGCAGCGCTGAAATCGGGCAGGAAGGCTCCTACGAGCAGTACTTC.

The chain has TRBV9 and TRBJ2-3; D gene unclear. Germline lookup yields CDR1 SGDLS and CDR2 YYNGEE. This CDR3 has 16 residues. V was pared by 0 bases and J by 0 bases, with 11 bases between. CDR3 in amino acids: CASSVAVTLSTDTQYF. The DNA of the CDR3 is TGTGCCAGCAGCGTAGCTGTGACCTTAAGCACAGATACGCAGTATTTT.

This clonotype was seen at least ten times. The V and J genes are TRBV29-1 and TRBJ1-2; D is ambiguous. The V gene's germline CDR1 is SQVTM and CDR2 ANQGSEA. The CDR3 contains 13 residues. Trimming took 1 base from V and 0 from J, leaving 6 bases between them. The CDR3 bases are TGCAGCGTTGAAGGCGGTACTAACTATGGCTACACCTTC. This translates into CSVEGGTNYGYTF. The variable domain in full, completed from reference TRBV29-1 and TRBJ1-2, reads SAVISQKPSRDICQRGTSLTIQCQVDSQVTMMFWYRQQPGQSLTLIATANQGSEATYESGFVIDKFPISRPNLTFSTLTVSNMSPEDSSIYLCSVEGGTNYGYTFGSGTRLTVV.

V is TRBV28 and J is TRBJ2-1; 10 bases are shared with TRBD2. Trimming removed 5 bases from V and 4 bases from J; junction bases left unmatched: 5. The CDR3 spans 15 residues. Germline CDR1 and CDR2: MDHEN and SYDVKM. The CDR3 region has the DNA TGTGCCAGCAGTGAGCGGGAGGGCCTTTACAATGAGCAGTTCTTC. Translated, it gives CASSEREGLYNEQFF. The full variable domain, in which reference TRBV28 and TRBJ2-1 provide the parts outside the CDR3, is DVKVTQSSRYLVKRTGEKVFLECVQDMDHENMFWYRQDPGLGLRLIYFSYDVKMKEKGDIPEGYSVSREKKERFSLILESASTNQTSMYLCASSEREGLYNEQFFGPGTRLTVL.

Concerning this clonotype: One end of the junction is discordant with germline, which a read error may explain. The chain employs TRBV20-1 and TRBJ1-1, with TRBD1 as a possible D gene (6 bases). This CDR3 spans 13 amino acids. Germline V gene lookup returns CDR1 DFQATT and CDR2 SNEGSKA (reference sequence). CDR3: CSANRGVATGAFF. The CDR3 DNA reads TGCAGTGCGAATAGGGGGGTGGCCACTGGAGCTTTCTTT.

The chain couples TRBV29-1 to TRBJ2-7, with 8 bases identical to TRBD1. V trimming: 0 bases; J trimming: 4 bases; junction bases outside the gene matches: 8. This CDR3 contains 15 residues. CDR1 is SQVTM, CDR2 ANQGSEA, per germline. The CDR3 loop reads CSVEDPDRGSYEQYF. CDR3 DNA: TGCAGCGTTGAAGATCCCGACAGGGGTTCTTACGAGCAGTACTTC.

The rearrangement joins TRBV28 to TRBJ2-7, with TRBD1 matching 8 bases. Germline assignment: CDR1 MDHEN and CDR2 SYDVKM. Trimming took 7 bases from V and 3 from J; bases not matched to a gene: 5. There are 13 residues in the CDR3. CDR3: CASNQGASYEQYF. As DNA, the CDR3 is TGTGCCAGCAATCAGGGGGCGAGCTACGAGCAGTACTTC. Based on the CDR3 plus reference TRBV28 and TRBJ2-7, the full variable domain is DVKVTQSSRYLVKRTGEKVFLECVQDMDHENMFWYRQDPGLGLRLIYFSYDVKMKEKGDIPEGYSVSREKKERFSLILESASTNQTSMYLCASNQGASYEQYFGPGTRLTVT.

In its sample, this clonotype was seen a few times. The chain links TRBV6-1 to TRBJ2-7; D remains ambiguous. Trimming pared 2 bases from V and 3 bases from J, leaving 8 bases between. CDR3 length: 13 amino acids. Per germline, CDR1 MNHNS and CDR2 SASEGT. This CDR3 is CASSEYGGYEQYF. CDR3 nucleotide sequence: TGTGCCAGCAGTGAATACGGCGGCTACGAGCAGTACTTC.

This clonotype was observed a handful of times. The chain has TRBV6-2 or TRBV6-3 and TRBJ2-7; D might be TRBD1 or TRBD2, each matching 5 bases. The CDR3 runs to 15 residues. Germline CDR1 reads MNHEY; CDR2 reads SVGEGT. Trimming removed 6 bases at V and 0 bases at J, with 15 bases between. CDR3 region: CASRPHIGASYEQYF. The CDR3 DNA is TGTGCCAGCAGGCCCCACATCGGGGCCTCCTACGAGCAGTACTTC.

A note on this clonotype: Likely a read error: the CDR3 ends without its conserved phenylalanine or tryptophan. The chain links TRBV7-2 to TRBJ1-6; D is unresolved. Trimming left V 1 base short and J 8 bases short, with 9 bases between. Germline assignment: CDR1 SGHTA and CDR2 FQGNSA. This CDR3 contains 14 residues. Here the CDR3 reads CASSLGTNYSPLHL. The CDR3 bases are TGTGCCAGCAGCTTAGGGACCAACTATTCACCCCTCCACCTT.

This chain connects TRBV24-1 to TRBJ2-7; the match to TRBD1 covers 9 bases. J gave up 3 bases and V 9 bases, and 5 bases lay outside the gene matches. Germline V gene lookup returns CDR1 KGHDR and CDR2 SFDVKD. The CDR3 has 13 residues. CDR3 in amino acids: CATGQGSIYEQYF. CDR3 nucleotides: TGTGCCACCGGACAGGGGAGTATCTACGAGCAGTACTTC.